The 24 T cell receptor beta chains below come from one sample, sequenced in a study of blood T cell repertoires in COVID-19. Profiled with immunoSEQ multiplex PCR; TCRdb holds only in-frame clones, not every one. Altogether roughly 250,000 clones are present, around 90% being singletons, with the ten largest covering more than 1%. Sequences were obtained from PBMCs or T cells enriched from blood (not recorded which). The receptors were sampled from a human donor in a cohort exposed to, infected with or recovered from COVID-19 (not recorded which). The donor label of this sample is uncertain.

The chain recombines TRBV13 with TRBJ1-1; 9 bases map to TRBD1. V shed 4 bases, J shed 7 bases, and the junction held 10 bases outside the gene matches. The germline CDR1 and CDR2 sequences are PRHDT and FYEKMQ (reference sequence). The CDR3 contains 15 residues. This CDR3 is CASSSEQGAQGEAFF. The DNA for the CDR3 is TGTGCCAGCAGCTCCGAACAGGGGGCGCAGGGTGAAGCTTTCTTT.

The rearrangement uses TRBV7-9 and TRBJ1-1; D gene uncertain. The CDR3 loop spans 16 amino acids. Trimming left V 4 bases short and J 1 base short, with 16 bases between. In germline, CDR1 is SEHNR, CDR2 FQNEAQ (reference sequence). The CDR3 spells CASSSTIFSGNTEAFF. CDR3 in DNA: TGTGCCAGCAGCTCGACTATATTTTCAGGGAACACTGAAGCTTTCTTT. The full variable domain, completed using reference TRBV7-9 and TRBJ1-1, is DTGVSQNPRHKITKRGQNVTFRCDPISEHNRLYWYRQTLGQGPEFLTYFQNEAQLEKSRLLSDRFSAERPKGSFSTLEIQRTEQGDSAMYLCASSSTIFSGNTEAFFGQGTRLTVV.

CDR3 residues: CASLQGAEQYF. CDR3 DNA sequence: TGTGCCAGCCTACAGGGGGCCGAGCAGTACTTC. The chain joins TRBV27 to TRBJ2-7; 9 nucleotides line up with TRBD1. CDR3 length: 11 residues. Per the germline V gene, CDR1 is MNHEY and CDR2 is SMNVEV (reference sequence). V lost 8 bases to trimming and J lost 6 bases; unmatched junction nucleotides: 2.

This clone was seen a few times. The rearrangement uses TRBV5-1 and TRBJ1-5; D might be TRBD1 (6 bases). The CDR3 length is 14 residues. Germline V gene data show CDR1 as SGHRS and CDR2 as YFSETQ. The V and J ends lost 4 bases and 7 bases respectively, with 15 bases between them. The CDR3 is CASSPTGLEQPQHF. CDR3 nucleotide sequence: TGCGCCAGCAGCCCTACAGGGTTGGAGCAGCCCCAGCATTTT. Filled out from reference TRBV5-1 and TRBJ1-5, the complete variable domain reads KAGVTQTPRYLIKTRGQQVTLSCSPISGHRSVSWYQQTPGQGLQFLFEYFSETQRNKGNFPGRFSGRQFSNSRSEMNVSTLELGDSALYLCASSPTGLEQPQHFGDGTRLSIL.

V is TRBV7-6 and J is TRBJ2-2, with 10 bases fitting TRBD1. There are 15 residues in the CDR3. CDR1 SGHVS and CDR2 FNYEAQ come from the germline V gene. J gave up 11 bases and V 5 bases, and 11 bases lay outside the gene matches. The CDR3 loop reads CASSRPGQGPYELFF. The CDR3, as DNA: TGTGCCAGCAGCCGTCCGGGACAGGGGCCATATGAGCTGTTTTTT. Complete variable domain (other parts from reference TRBV7-6 and TRBJ2-2): GAGVSQSPRYKVTKRGQDVALRCDPISGHVSLYWYRQALGQGPEFLTYFNYEAQQDKSGLPNDRFSAERPEGSISTLTIQRTEQRDSAMYRCASSRPGQGPYELFFGEGSRLTVL.

The chain couples TRBV25-1 to TRBJ1-6; D perhaps matches TRBD1 (5 bases). The CDR3 length is 14 residues. The V end was cut by 4 bases, the J end by 7 bases, with 11 bases between. Germline V CDR1 and CDR2: MGHDK, SYGVNS. The DNA of the CDR3 is TGTGCCAGCAGTGCACAGGCGCGGAATTCACCCCTCCACTTT. Amino acid sequence: CASSAQARNSPLHF.

The CDR3 bases are TGCGCCAGCAGCTTCAGGGGCGGCTATGGCTACACCTTC. Its protein is CASSFRGGYGYTF. The V call is TRBV5-1, the J call TRBJ1-2, with TRBD1 as a possible D gene (6 bases). This CDR3 is built from 13 residues. The V gene lost 2 bases and the J gene lost 4 bases, with 9 bases spanning the gap. The V gene's germline CDR1 is SGHRS and CDR2 YFSETQ.

This rearrangement joins TRBV6-5 to TRBJ2-5, with 9 positions matching TRBD2. V was pared by 5 bases and J by 0 bases, with 4 bases of the junction left unmatched. The CDR3 totals 15 residues. CDR1 is MNHEY and CDR2 is SVGAGI in the germline V gene. The CDR3 spells CASSSGGTYQETQYF. The CDR3 DNA follows: TGTGCCAGCAGTAGCGGGGGGACTTACCAAGAGACCCAGTACTTC.

This chain links TRBV7-3 with TRBJ2-6, with 9 bases that match TRBD1. Looked up from germline, CDR1 is SGHTA and CDR2 is FQGTGA. The CDR3 contains 17 residues. V shed 5 bases, J shed 1 base, and the junction held 6 bases outside the gene matches. The CDR3 sequence: CASSLHGQGSGANVLTF. For the CDR3, the DNA is TGTGCCAGCAGCCTCCACGGACAGGGGTCTGGGGCCAACGTCCTGACTTTC.

This clone came up a few times. V and J are TRBV7-9 and TRBJ1-2; 7 nucleotides agree with TRBD1. This CDR3 contains 13 residues. Germline V gene data show CDR1 as SEHNR and CDR2 as FQNEAQ (reference sequence). V lost 0 bases, J lost 7 bases, and 2 bases stayed unmatched. As DNA, the CDR3 is TGTGCCAGCAGCTTAGCAACAGGGGCTGGCTACACCTTC. Protein sequence: CASSLATGAGYTF.

The V gene is TRBV2, the J gene TRBJ1-1; D not resolved. The CDR3 is 13 residues long. V was clipped by 4 bases and J by 6 bases, with 12 bases between them. Germline V gives CDR1 SNHLY, CDR2 FYNNEI. CDR3 nucleotide sequence: TGTGCCAGCAGTGCAGAATCGAAGTCTGAAGCTTTCTTT. Translating it yields CASSAESKSEAFF.

The V and J genes are TRBV4-1 and TRBJ2-6; TRBD1 matches 8 bases. Germline V lookup: CDR1 MGHRA, CDR2 YSYEKL. With 4 bases clipped from V and 0 bases from J, the junction kept 8 bases outside the gene matches. CDR3 length equals 18 residues. The CDR3 DNA sequence: TGCGCCAGCAGCCGGCTACCGGGACAGGTCTCTGGGGCCAACGTCCTGACTTTC. Translating gives CASSRLPGQVSGANVLTF.

J is TRBJ1-1 and V is TRBV18; D is ambiguous. This CDR3 contains 14 residues. V was cut by 2 bases and J by 2 bases, with 9 bases left in between. Germline V gene sequence: CDR1 KGHSH, CDR2 LQKENI. Written as DNA, the CDR3 is TGTGCCAGCTCACCAATTCGGGGAAACACTGAAGCTTTCTTT. Protein: CASSPIRGNTEAFF.

The J gene is TRBJ2-7, the V gene TRBV21-1; the D call TRBD1 from the table was never checked on the DNA. TRBV21-1 is flagged as a pseudogene. CDR3 size: 16 residues. The CDR3 is CASSPWLRTGPYEQYF. In nucleotides, the CDR3 is TGTGCCAGCAGCCCCTGGCTCAGGACAGGGCCCTACGAGCAGTACTTC.

The V gene is TRBV6-5, the J gene TRBJ2-1; 12 nucleotides agree with TRBD2. The germline CDR1 and CDR2 sequences are MNHEY and SVGAGI. Trimming removed 2 bases from V and 5 bases from J; junction bases left unmatched: 4. The CDR3 sequence is 16 residues long. Written as DNA, the CDR3 is TGTGCCAGCAGTTACGTGGGACTAGCGGGTAACAATGAGCAGTTCTTC. This gives the protein CASSYVGLAGNNEQFF.

The V call is TRBV5-8, the J call TRBJ2-7, with D perhaps TRBD1 (6 bases). Germline V gene data show CDR1 as SGHTS and CDR2 as YDEGEE. CDR3 size: 15 residues. Trimming took off 5 bases at V and 3 bases at J, with 18 bases between the two ends. The CDR3: CASRRSQGRGYEQYF. The CDR3 DNA reads TGTGCCAGCAGGCGCTCCCAGGGGCGAGGCTACGAGCAGTACTTC.

The V gene is TRBV10-3, the J gene TRBJ1-6, with D perhaps matching TRBD1 (5 bases). The germline gives CDR1 ENHRY, CDR2 SYGVKD. The V end lost 0 bases, the J end lost 9 bases, and 12 bases lay between the germline ends. The CDR3 spans 15 residues. The CDR3, as DNA: TGTGCCATCAGTGAGTCGAACATTAGGGGTTCACCCCTCCACTTT. Translation gives CAISESNIRGSPLHF.

V and J are TRBV6-5 and TRBJ2-7, with 10 bases fitting TRBD1. The CDR3 is 13 amino acids. V shed 8 bases, J shed 6 bases, and the junction held 7 bases outside the gene matches. The germline CDR1 and CDR2 sequences are MNHEY and SVGAGI. The CDR3 protein is CASARDRGFEQYF. The CDR3 DNA reads as TGTGCCAGCGCAAGGGACAGGGGATTCGAGCAGTACTTC.

The genes are TRBV6-1 and TRBJ1-3; D is undetermined. Looked up from germline, CDR1 is MNHNS and CDR2 is SASEGT. V was pared by 0 bases and J by 0 bases, with 12 bases between. This CDR3 contains 17 residues. CDR3 nucleotide sequence: TGTGCCAGCAGTGAAGCGCTCTTACAGTACTCTGGAAACACCATATATTTT. This translates into CASSEALLQYSGNTIYF.

V is TRBV2 and J is TRBJ1-4; no reliable D call. The CDR3 has 14 residues. The germline V gene encodes CDR1 SNHLY and CDR2 FYNNEI. Trimming pared 5 bases from V and 7 bases from J, leaving 14 bases between. The DNA for the CDR3 is TGTGCCAGCAGTCTTTTGTCCCGAGGTGAAAAACTGTTTTTT. Translated, it gives CASSLLSRGEKLFF.

V usage is TRBV19 and J usage is TRBJ2-7; TRBD1 agrees at 8 bases. Germline trimming cut 5 bases from V and 3 bases from J; bases unmatched to any gene: 6. The CDR3 is 14 amino acids. Germline CDR1 is LNHDA and CDR2 is SQIVND (reference sequence). The CDR3 nucleotides read TGTGCCAGTAGTCCCCGGACAGGGAACTACGAGCAGTACTTC. It yields the protein CASSPRTGNYEQYF.

The chain couples TRBV7-2 to TRBJ1-1; 8 bases agree with TRBD1. The V gene end was trimmed by 2 bases and the J gene end by 4 bases; junction bases not matched to a gene: 3. CDR3 length: 14 amino acids. Germline values: CDR1 SGHTA, CDR2 FQGNSA. The CDR3 loop is CASSLTDRGTEAFF. CDR3 nucleotides: TGTGCCAGCAGCTTAACCGACAGGGGCACTGAAGCTTTCTTT.

The chain is built from TRBV7-9 and TRBJ2-7, with D uncertain. V was trimmed by 2 bases and J by 6 bases, leaving 5 bases between them. The CDR3 extends over 11 amino acids. Germline V gene sequence: CDR1 SEHNR, CDR2 FQNEAQ (reference sequence). CDR3 region: CASSLQFEQYF. Written as DNA, the CDR3 is TGTGCCAGCAGCTTACAGTTCGAGCAGTACTTC. The full variable domain, with the rest looked up from reference TRBV7-9 and TRBJ2-7, is DTGVSQNPRHKITKRGQNVTFRCDPISEHNRLYWYRQTLGQGPEFLTYFQNEAQLEKSRLLSDRFSAERPKGSFSTLEIQRTEQGDSAMYLCASSLQFEQYFGPGTRLTVT.

This sequence joins TRBV28 and TRBJ1-1; possibly TRBD1 for D (5 bases). V lost 2 bases and J 9 bases, leaving 10 bases between the germline ends. Germline V gene lookup returns CDR1 MDHEN and CDR2 SYDVKM. The CDR3 consists of 12 residues. The CDR3 here is CASSLRQGKAFF. In DNA, the CDR3 is TGTGCCAGCAGTTTAAGGCAGGGTAAAGCTTTCTTT.